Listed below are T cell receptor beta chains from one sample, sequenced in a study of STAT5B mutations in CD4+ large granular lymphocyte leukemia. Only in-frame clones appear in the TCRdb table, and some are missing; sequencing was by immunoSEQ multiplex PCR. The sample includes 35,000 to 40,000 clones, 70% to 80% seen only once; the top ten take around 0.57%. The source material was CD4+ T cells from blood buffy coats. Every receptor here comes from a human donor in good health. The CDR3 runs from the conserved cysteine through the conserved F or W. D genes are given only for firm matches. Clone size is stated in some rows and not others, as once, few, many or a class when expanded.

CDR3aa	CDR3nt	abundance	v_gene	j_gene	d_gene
CASSTRTVRRDTGELFF	TGTGCCAGTAGTACCCGGACTGTCAGGAGAGACACCGGGGAGCTGTTTTTT	-	TRBV19	TRBJ2-2	-
CASSQDLTGYGYTF	TGCGCCAGCAGCCAAGATTTAACAGGGTACGGCTACACCTTC	-	TRBV4-1	TRBJ1-2	-
CASSITGQENQPQHF	TGTGCCAGTAGTATTACGGGACAGGAAAATCAGCCCCAGCATTTT	few	TRBV19	TRBJ1-5	TRBD1
CASSIGLAAYVEQYF	TGTGCCAGCAGCATCGGACTAGCTGCTTACGTGGAGCAGTACTTC	-	TRBV5-8	TRBJ2-7	TRBD2
CASSIRTGLHTEAFF	TGTGCCAGCAGCATACGGACAGGGCTGCACACTGAAGCTTTCTTT	once	TRBV7-8	TRBJ1-1	TRBD1
CASSERWTNQETQYF	TGTGCCAGCAGTGAAAGGTGGACGAACCAAGAGACCCAGTACTTC	-	TRBV6-1	TRBJ2-5	-
CASSRVGGYGYTF	TGTGCCAGCAGCCGGGTGGGAGGGTATGGCTACACCTTC	-	TRBV7-2	TRBJ1-2	-
CASRPVGGLIDEKLFF	TGTGCCAGCCGCCCTGTAGGGGGCTTGATTGACGAAAAACTGTTTTTT	-	TRBV27	TRBJ1-4	TRBD1
CASSYPQGAQETQYF	TGTGCCAGCAGTTACCCACAGGGGGCCCAAGAGACCCAGTACTTC	-	TRBV6-6	TRBJ2-5	TRBD1
CASSLLNTDTQYF	TGTGCTAGCAGCTTACTCAACACAGATACGCAGTATTTT	few	TRBV7-7	TRBJ2-3	-
CASSVSQVQETQYF	TGTGCCAGCAGTGTCTCACAGGTCCAAGAGACCCAGTACTTC	few	TRBV2	TRBJ2-5	-
CASSVETGTQEETQYF	TGTGCCAGCAGCGTAGAAACAGGAACCCAAGAGGAGACCCAGTACTTC	-	TRBV9	TRBJ2-5	-
CASSRLAGVNEQFF	TGTGCCAGCAGTAGACTAGCGGGGGTCAATGAGCAGTTCTTC	-	TRBV2	TRBJ2-1	TRBD2
CASSYMWVRSTGELFF	TGTGCCAGCAGTTACATGTGGGTCCGGAGCACCGGGGAGCTGTTTTTT	-	TRBV6-5	TRBJ2-2	-
CASSNPGGGTTGELFF	TGTGCCAGCAGCAACCCCGGGGGCGGAACTACCGGGGAGCTGTTTTTT	-	TRBV7-8	TRBJ2-2	-
CASSTSGHTDTQYF	TGTGCCAGCAGCACGAGCGGACACACAGATACGCAGTATTTT	-	TRBV7-8	TRBJ2-3	-
CASKLDGGSPLHF	TGTGCCAGCAAGTTAGACGGTGGTTCACCCCTCCACTTT	-	TRBV2	TRBJ1-6	-
CASSPPSRNTEAFF	TGTGCCAGCTCACCACCGAGTAGGAACACTGAAGCTTTCTTT	-	TRBV18	TRBJ1-1	-
CATSQGTETQYF	TGTGCCACCTCACAGGGCACAGAGACCCAGTACTTC	-	TRBV19	TRBJ2-5	-